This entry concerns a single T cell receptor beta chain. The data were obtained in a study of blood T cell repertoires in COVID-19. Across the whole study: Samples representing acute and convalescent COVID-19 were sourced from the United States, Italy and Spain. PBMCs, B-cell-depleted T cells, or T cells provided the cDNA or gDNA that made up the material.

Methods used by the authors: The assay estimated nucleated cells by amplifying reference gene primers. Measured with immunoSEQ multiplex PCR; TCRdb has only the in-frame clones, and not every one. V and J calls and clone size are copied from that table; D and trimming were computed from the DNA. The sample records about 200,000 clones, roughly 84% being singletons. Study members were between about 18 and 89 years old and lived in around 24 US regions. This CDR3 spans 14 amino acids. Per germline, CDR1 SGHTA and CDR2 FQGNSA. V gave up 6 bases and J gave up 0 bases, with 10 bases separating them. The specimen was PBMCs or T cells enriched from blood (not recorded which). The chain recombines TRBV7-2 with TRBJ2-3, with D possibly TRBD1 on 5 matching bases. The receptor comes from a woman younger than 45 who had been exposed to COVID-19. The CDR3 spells CASRQDISTDTQYF. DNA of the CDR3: TGTGCCAGCAGGCAGGACATCAGCACAGATACGCAGTATTTT. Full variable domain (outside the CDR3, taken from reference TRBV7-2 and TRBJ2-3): GAGVSQSPSNKVTEKGKDVELRCDPISGHTALYWYRQSLGQGLEFLIYFQGNSAPDKSGLPSDRFSAERTGGSVSTLTIQRTQQEDSAVYLCASRQDISTDTQYFGPGTRLTVL.